The next 23 T cell receptor beta chains were all read from a single sample in a study of cytomegalovirus exposure and HLA in healthy donors (dated by TCRdb to the late 2010s). The library was obtained by the immunoSEQ multiplex PCR assay. A mixture of 60 forward primers for TCR Vbeta segments and 13 reverse primers for TCR Jbeta segments was used in the multiplex PCR. This is the immuneACCESS table as TCRdb keeps it, with only in-frame sequences that have V and J called. A part of the clones is gone; compared with another copy, unresolved V genes explain less than half, and the rest is unexplained. The sample table lists 150,000 to 200,000 clones, 80% to 90% of them with a count of one. Approximately 2.1% of the sample belongs to the ten largest clones. Sequencing was performed on PBMCs. The receptors shown here come from a woman under 30 in good health and CMV-seronegative.

The chain employs TRBV6-5 and TRBJ2-7; D gene ambiguous. Germline-derived CDR1 and CDR2 are MNHEY and SVGAGI. Trimming stripped 5 bases from V and 5 bases from J, with 16 bases between. CDR3 length: 14 amino acids. CDR3 protein: CASSTVERSHEQYF. The CDR3 coding sequence is TGTGCCAGCAGTACCGTAGAGCGCTCGCACGAGCAGTACTTC.

The chain is built from TRBV7-8 and TRBJ1-5; 8 nucleotides align to TRBD1. V gave up 1 base and J gave up 7 bases; unmatched junction bases: 9. This CDR3 comprises 16 residues. CDR1 is SGHVS, CDR2 FQNEAQ, per germline. DNA of the CDR3: TGTGCCAGCAGCTTAGGGGCCAGGGGGCTGGGACAGCCCCAGCATTTT. Residues: CASSLGARGLGQPQHF.

The rearrangement links TRBV7-3 to TRBJ2-7, with 13 bases identical to TRBD2. Germline V gene sequence: CDR1 SGHTA, CDR2 FQGTGA. Trimming removed 5 bases from V and 2 bases from J; junction bases left unmatched: 6. This CDR3 is 16 amino acids long. The CDR3 region has the DNA TGTGCCAGCAGCGAGTGGGGACTAGCGGGAACCTACGAGCAGTACTTC. The encoded protein is CASSEWGLAGTYEQYF.

The V gene is TRBV6-6, the J gene TRBJ2-7; 10 bases fit TRBD2. The CDR3 runs 14 residues. Trimming cost V 6 bases and J 1 base; bases outside gene matches: 3. From germline, CDR1 is MNHNY and CDR2 SVGAGI (reference sequence). As DNA, the CDR3 is TGTGCCAGCAGGGCTAGCGGGAGTTCCTACGAGCAGTACTTC. Protein: CASRASGSSYEQYF.

This clone was observed a single time. The gene calls are TRBV7-9 and TRBJ2-1; 12 bases are a match to TRBD2. This CDR3 has 15 amino acids. Trimming cost V 4 bases and J 8 bases; bases outside gene matches: 6. Germline loops: CDR1 SEHNR, CDR2 FQNEAQ (reference sequence). The CDR3 bases are TGTGCCAGCAGCTCTCTAGCGGGGGGGCAGGATGAGCAGTTCTTC. As protein: CASSSLAGGQDEQFF.

The chain has TRBV5-4 and TRBJ2-5; 7 nucleotides align to TRBD1. The J call may be in error: the DNA end matches TRBJ2-7 better. The CDR3 is made up of 15 amino acids. Germline lookup yields CDR1 SGHNT and CDR2 YYREEE (reference sequence). CDR3 sequence (DNA): TGTGCCAGCAGCTTGGGGGACAGCCTCTCCTACGAGCAGTACTTC. This encodes CASSLGDSLSYEQYF.

This clone was counted a few times. The chain couples TRBV5-1 to TRBJ1-1; 10 bases line up with TRBD1. CDR3 length: 15 amino acids. Losses at the gene ends were 2 bases for V and 4 bases for J; bases not matched to a gene: 5. Germline assignment: CDR1 SGHRS and CDR2 YFSETQ. CDR3 DNA: TGCGCCAGCAGCTTTTCCGGGACAGGGGCCACTGAAGCTTTCTTT. As protein: CASSFSGTGATEAFF.

This clone was found a few times. This rearrangement joins TRBV28 to TRBJ2-7; possible D gene TRBD2, 6 bases. The CDR3 has 14 amino acids. Germline V gives CDR1 MDHEN, CDR2 SYDVKM. V dropped 6 bases and J dropped 1 base, with 13 bases sitting between them. CDR3 DNA: TGTGCCAGCAGAGGCAGCGGGCGTTCCTACGAGCAGTACTTC. Encoded protein: CASRGSGRSYEQYF. The full variable domain, completed using reference TRBV28 and TRBJ2-7, is DVKVTQSSRYLVKRTGEKVFLECVQDMDHENMFWYRQDPGLGLRLIYFSYDVKMKEKGDIPEGYSVSREKKERFSLILESASTNQTSMYLCASRGSGRSYEQYFGPGTRLTVT.

This CDR3 is CASSALAGGGNEQFF. The DNA of the CDR3 is TGTGCCAGCAGTGCTCTAGCGGGAGGGGGCAATGAGCAGTTCTTC. The rearrangement joins TRBV25-1 to TRBJ2-1, with 12 bases matching TRBD2. The CDR3 length is 15 residues. V shed 4 bases and J 6 bases; nucleotides not matched to a gene: 4. Germline V CDR1 and CDR2: MGHDK, SYGVNS.

The chain couples TRBV4-1 to TRBJ1-2; the match to TRBD1 covers 9 bases. This CDR3 spans 15 amino acids. V lost 3 bases and J lost 2; bases outside the gene matches: 4. Germline V lookup: CDR1 MGHRA, CDR2 YSYEKL. CDR3 in amino acids: CASSQPGQGNYGYTF. CDR3 nucleotides: TGCGCCAGCAGCCAGCCGGGACAGGGAAACTATGGCTACACCTTC.

V gene TRBV13 combines with J gene TRBJ2-7, with a possible D match to TRBD1 (6 bases). Germline V gene sequence: CDR1 PRHDT, CDR2 FYEKMQ (reference sequence). V lost 4 bases, J lost 3 bases, and 7 bases lay in between. The CDR3 is 12 amino acids. The CDR3: CASSSTGYEQYF. CDR3 nucleotide sequence: TGTGCCAGCAGCTCGACAGGCTACGAGCAGTACTTC.

This chain connects TRBV23-1 to TRBJ2-5; TRBD2 matches at 11 bases. TRBV23-1 qualifies as an ORF whose function is uncertain. With V trimmed by 4 bases and J by 0 bases, 4 bases remained unmatched. This CDR3 is built from 16 residues. The CDR3 DNA sequence: TGCGCCAGCAGTCTGGCTAGCGGGGGGTACCAAGAGACCCAGTACTTC. Translating it yields CASSLASGGYQETQYF.

This chain uses TRBV6-6 with TRBJ2-1; 9 nucleotides line up with TRBD2. This CDR3 is built from 15 residues. J gave up 9 bases and V 2 bases, and 8 bases lay outside the gene matches. The germline gives CDR1 MNHNY, CDR2 SVGAGI (reference sequence). This CDR3 reads CASSYGLAGTLEQFF. The CDR3 DNA reads TGTGCCAGCAGTTACGGGCTAGCGGGGACCCTTGAGCAGTTCTTC.

The J gene is TRBJ2-1, the V gene TRBV2; D is ambiguous. The CDR3 is 15 amino acids. The V gene lost 6 bases and the J gene lost 8 bases, with 20 bases spanning the gap. Germline V CDR1 and CDR2: SNHLY, FYNNEI. The CDR3 here is CASSDKTFIDDEQFF. CDR3 nucleotide sequence: TGTGCCAGCAGCGACAAAACCTTTATAGATGATGAGCAGTTCTTC.

The chain recombines TRBV11-2 with TRBJ2-3, with D possibly being TRBD1 (6 bases). The germline V and J ends were trimmed by 5 bases and 1 base, with 10 bases remaining between them. The CDR3 sequence is 14 residues long. The germline gives CDR1 SGHAT, CDR2 FQNNGV. CDR3 DNA sequence: TGTGCCAGCAGCCTAAGGACAGGCACAGATACGCAGTATTTT. Translation: CASSLRTGTDTQYF.

The chain recombines TRBV6-4 with TRBJ1-4, with D perhaps TRBD1 (6 bases). Trimming left V 10 bases short and J 6 bases short, with 27 bases between. CDR3 length: 17 amino acids. Germline CDR1 is MRHNA and CDR2 is SNTAGT. The CDR3 loop reads CAIGCGDDRLVHEKLFF. CDR3 sequence (DNA): TGTGCCATCGGTTGCGGCGATGACAGGCTGGTCCATGAAAAACTGTTTTTT.

Of note for this clone: The junction and the germline gene differ at one end; a read error may be behind it. This chain links TRBV5-1 with TRBJ1-6; 7 bases match TRBD1. CDR1 is SGHRS, CDR2 YFSETQ, per germline. The CDR3 totals 15 residues. CDR3 nucleotides: TGCGCCAGCAGCTCCGGGACAGACGACTGGTCACCCCTCCGCTTT. This sequence encodes CASSSGTDDWSPLRF.

This clone has only a few counts. The chain joins TRBV7-9 to TRBJ2-5; 7 nucleotides match TRBD2. The ends lost 1 base at V and 9 bases at J; junction bases unmatched: 8. This CDR3 spans 14 amino acids. In germline, CDR1 is SEHNR, CDR2 FQNEAQ (reference sequence). CDR3 in amino acids: CASSLGEGRGAQYF. Written as DNA, the CDR3 is TGTGCCAGCAGCTTAGGCGAGGGTCGGGGGGCCCAGTACTTC.

The chain carries TRBV7-8 and TRBJ2-5; D might be TRBD2 (6 bases). CDR1 is SGHVS, CDR2 FQNEAQ, per germline. This CDR3 region has 15 residues. The V end was cut by 6 bases, the J end by 3 bases, with 17 bases between. CDR3 DNA: TGTGCCAGCAGGGAAGGGTGGGGACTTAAAGAGACCCAGTACTTC. Protein product: CASREGWGLKETQYF. The full variable domain, with the rest looked up from reference TRBV7-8 and TRBJ2-5, is GAGVSQSPRYKVAKRGQDVALRCDPISGHVSLFWYQQALGQGPEFLTYFQNEAQLDKSGLPSDRFFAERPEGSVSTLKIQRTQQEDSAVYLCASREGWGLKETQYFGPGTRLLVL.

The chain carries TRBV29-1 and TRBJ1-1; no definite D call. Trimming shortened V by 6 bases and J by 0 bases, and 14 bases separated the two germline ends. Germline lookup yields CDR1 SQVTM and CDR2 ANQGSEA. This CDR3 is built from 14 residues. The CDR3, as DNA: TGCAGCGTCATCACTACCGGGGTGAACACTGAAGCTTTCTTT. This gives the protein CSVITTGVNTEAFF.

The genes are TRBV19 and TRBJ1-2, with no clear D. Trimming took 3 bases from V and 2 from J, leaving 10 bases between them. Per the germline V gene, CDR1 is LNHDA and CDR2 is SQIVND (reference sequence). The CDR3 extends over 14 amino acids. The CDR3 coding sequence is TGTGCCAGTAGTATCGAGGCCTTGAACTATGGCTACACCTTC. Its translation is CASSIEALNYGYTF.

As regards this clone: Different DNA sequences within this sample yield the same CDR3. The chain links TRBV5-1 to TRBJ2-3, with a tentative D call TRBD1 (5 bases). Germline lookup yields CDR1 SGHRS and CDR2 YFSETQ. There are 16 residues in the CDR3. Trimming took off 0 bases at V and 1 base at J, with 12 bases between the two ends. The CDR3 here is CASSLGQGGGTDTQYF. Here the CDR3 DNA reads TGCGCCAGCAGCTTGGGGCAGGGTGGGGGCACAGATACGCAGTATTTT.

The table lists this clone with a few counts. The chain joins TRBV5-4 to TRBJ2-1; D possibly corresponds to TRBD2 (6 bases). V was clipped by 5 bases and J by 2 bases, with 11 bases between them. Looked up from germline, CDR1 is SGHNT and CDR2 is YYREEE (reference sequence). The CDR3 runs to 14 residues. The CDR3 nucleotides read TGTGCCAGCAGTCGGGCGGGGCCCTACAATGAGCAGTTCTTC. This translates into CASSRAGPYNEQFF.